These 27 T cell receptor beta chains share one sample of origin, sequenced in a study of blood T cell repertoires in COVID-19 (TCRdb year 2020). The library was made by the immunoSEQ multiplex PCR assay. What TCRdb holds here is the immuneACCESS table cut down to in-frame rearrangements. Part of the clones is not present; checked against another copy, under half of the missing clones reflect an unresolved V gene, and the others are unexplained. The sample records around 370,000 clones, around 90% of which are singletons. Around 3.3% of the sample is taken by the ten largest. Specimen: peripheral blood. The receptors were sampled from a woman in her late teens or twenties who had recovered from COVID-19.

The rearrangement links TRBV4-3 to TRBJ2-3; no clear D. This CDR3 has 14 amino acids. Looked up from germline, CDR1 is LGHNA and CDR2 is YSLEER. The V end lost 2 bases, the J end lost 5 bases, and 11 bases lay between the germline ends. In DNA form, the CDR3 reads TGCGCCAGCAGCCAACGGAGTGCCGTAGATACGCAGTATTTT. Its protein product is CASSQRSAVDTQYF.

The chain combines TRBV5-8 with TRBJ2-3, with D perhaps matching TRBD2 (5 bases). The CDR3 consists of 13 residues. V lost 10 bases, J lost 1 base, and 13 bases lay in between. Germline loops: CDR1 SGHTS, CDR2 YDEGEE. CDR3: CASPSGRTDTQYF. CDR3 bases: TGTGCCTCACCCAGCGGACGCACAGATACGCAGTATTTT.

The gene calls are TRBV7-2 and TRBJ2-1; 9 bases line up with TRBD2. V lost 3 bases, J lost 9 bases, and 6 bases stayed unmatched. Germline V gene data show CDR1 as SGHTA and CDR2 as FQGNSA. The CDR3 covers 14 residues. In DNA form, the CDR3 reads TGTGCCAGCAGCTTTAGCGGGAGAAGTAGTGAGCAGTTCTTC. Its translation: CASSFSGRSSEQFF.

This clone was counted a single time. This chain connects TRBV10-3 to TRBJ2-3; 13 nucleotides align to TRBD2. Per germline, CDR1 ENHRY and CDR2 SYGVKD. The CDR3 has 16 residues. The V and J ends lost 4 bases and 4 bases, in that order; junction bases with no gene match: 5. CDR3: CAISGTSGRLSDTQYF. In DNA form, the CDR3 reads TGTGCCATCAGTGGGACTAGCGGGAGATTGTCAGATACGCAGTATTTT.

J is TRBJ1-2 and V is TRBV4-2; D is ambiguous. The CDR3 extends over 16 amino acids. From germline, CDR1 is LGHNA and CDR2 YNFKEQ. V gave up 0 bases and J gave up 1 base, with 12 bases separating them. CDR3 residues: CASSQDWLQVNYGYTF. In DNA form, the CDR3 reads TGTGCCAGCAGCCAAGATTGGCTGCAGGTTAACTATGGCTACACCTTC.

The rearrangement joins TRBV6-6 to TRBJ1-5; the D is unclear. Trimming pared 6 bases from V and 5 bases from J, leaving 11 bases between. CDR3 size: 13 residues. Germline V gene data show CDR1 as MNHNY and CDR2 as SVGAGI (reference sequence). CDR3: CASRYAADQPQHF. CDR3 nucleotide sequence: TGTGCCAGCAGGTACGCTGCGGATCAGCCCCAGCATTTT.

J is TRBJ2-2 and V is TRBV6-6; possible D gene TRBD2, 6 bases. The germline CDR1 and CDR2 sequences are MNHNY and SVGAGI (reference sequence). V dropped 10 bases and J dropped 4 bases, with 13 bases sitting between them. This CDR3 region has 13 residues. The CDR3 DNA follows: TGTGCCAACGGGGACTTTCTCACCGGGGAGCTGTTTTTT. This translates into CANGDFLTGELFF.

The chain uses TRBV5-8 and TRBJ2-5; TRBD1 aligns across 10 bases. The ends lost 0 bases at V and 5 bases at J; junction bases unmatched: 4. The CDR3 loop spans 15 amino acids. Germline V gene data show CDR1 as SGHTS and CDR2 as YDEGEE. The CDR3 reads CASSLGQGARETQYF. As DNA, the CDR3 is TGTGCCAGCAGCTTGGGACAGGGGGCGCGGGAGACCCAGTACTTC. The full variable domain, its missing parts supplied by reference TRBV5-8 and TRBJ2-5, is EAGVTQSPTHLIKTRGQQATLRCSPISGHTSVYWYQQALGLGLQFLLWYDEGEERNRGNFPPRFSGRQFPNYSSELNVNALELEDSALYLCASSLGQGARETQYFGPGTRLLVL.

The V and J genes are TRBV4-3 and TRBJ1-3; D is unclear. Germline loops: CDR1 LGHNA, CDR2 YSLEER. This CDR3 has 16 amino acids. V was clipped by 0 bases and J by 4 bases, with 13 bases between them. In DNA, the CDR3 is TGCGCCAGCAGCCAAGACTTGGTCAGGCCCGGAAACACCATATATTTT. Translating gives CASSQDLVRPGNTIYF.

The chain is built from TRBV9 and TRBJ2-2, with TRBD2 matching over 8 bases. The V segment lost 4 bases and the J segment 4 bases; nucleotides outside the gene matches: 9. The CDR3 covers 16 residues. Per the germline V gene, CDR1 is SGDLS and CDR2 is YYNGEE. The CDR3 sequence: CASSRSGTRATGELFF. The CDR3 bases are TGTGCCAGCAGCCGCTCCGGGACTAGAGCCACCGGGGAGCTGTTTTTT. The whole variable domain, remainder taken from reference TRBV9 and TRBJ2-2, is DSGVTQTPKHLITATGQRVTLRCSPRSGDLSVYWYQQSLDQGLQFLIQYYNGEERAKGNILERFSAQQFPDLHSELNLSSLELGDSALYFCASSRSGTRATGELFFGEGSRLTVL.

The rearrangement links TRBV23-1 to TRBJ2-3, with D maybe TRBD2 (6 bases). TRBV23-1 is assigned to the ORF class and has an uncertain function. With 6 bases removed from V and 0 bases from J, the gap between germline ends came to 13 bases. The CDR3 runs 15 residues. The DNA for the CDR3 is TGCGCCAGCAGAGCCTGCAGCGGGAGCACAGATACGCAGTATTTT. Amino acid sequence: CASRACSGSTDTQYF.

CDR3 protein: CASSISGRQPQHF. The CDR3 DNA follows: TGTGCCAGTAGTATTTCAGGGCGACAGCCCCAGCATTTT. V usage is TRBV19 and J usage is TRBJ1-5; D possibly corresponds to TRBD1 (5 bases). The CDR3 contains 13 residues. CDR1 LNHDA and CDR2 SQIVND come from the germline V gene (reference sequence). Trimming shortened V by 3 bases and J by 7 bases, and 10 bases separated the two germline ends.

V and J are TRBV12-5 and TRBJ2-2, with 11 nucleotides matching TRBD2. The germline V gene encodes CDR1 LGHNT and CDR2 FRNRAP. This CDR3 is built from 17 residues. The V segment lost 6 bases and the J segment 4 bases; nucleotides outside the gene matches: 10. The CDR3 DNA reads TGTGCTAGTGGCATAATAGCGGGAGGGCCAGGCACCGGGGAGCTGTTTTTT. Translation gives CASGIIAGGPGTGELFF.

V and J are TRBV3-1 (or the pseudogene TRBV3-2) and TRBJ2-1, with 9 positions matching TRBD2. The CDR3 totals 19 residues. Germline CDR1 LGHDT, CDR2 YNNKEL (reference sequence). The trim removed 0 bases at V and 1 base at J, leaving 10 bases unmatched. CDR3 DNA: TGTGCCAGCAGCCAAGATCCGCCTAGCGGGATTCGTTCCTACAATGAGCAGTTCTTC. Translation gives CASSQDPPSGIRSYNEQFF.

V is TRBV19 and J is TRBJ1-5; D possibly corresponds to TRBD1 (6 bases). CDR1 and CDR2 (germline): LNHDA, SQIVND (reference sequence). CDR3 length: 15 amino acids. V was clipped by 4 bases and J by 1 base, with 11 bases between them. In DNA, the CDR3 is TGTGCCAGTAGTACGCGGGGGCGAAGCAATCAGCCCCAGCATTTT. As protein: CASSTRGRSNQPQHF.

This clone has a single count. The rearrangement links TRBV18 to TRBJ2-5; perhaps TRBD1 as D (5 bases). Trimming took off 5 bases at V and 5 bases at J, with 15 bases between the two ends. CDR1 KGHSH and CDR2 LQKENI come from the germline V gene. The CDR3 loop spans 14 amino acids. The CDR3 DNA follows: TGTGCCAGCTCATACCAGGGATTCGGGGAGACCCAGTACTTC. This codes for CASSYQGFGETQYF.

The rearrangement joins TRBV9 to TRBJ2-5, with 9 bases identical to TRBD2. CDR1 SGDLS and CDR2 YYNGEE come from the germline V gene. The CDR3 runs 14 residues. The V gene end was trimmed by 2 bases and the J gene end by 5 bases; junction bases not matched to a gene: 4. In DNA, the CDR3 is TGTGCCAGCAGCGTTACTAGCGGGTCGGAGACCCAGTACTTC. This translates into CASSVTSGSETQYF. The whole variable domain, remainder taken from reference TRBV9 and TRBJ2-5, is DSGVTQTPKHLITATGQRVTLRCSPRSGDLSVYWYQQSLDQGLQFLIQYYNGEERAKGNILERFSAQQFPDLHSELNLSSLELGDSALYFCASSVTSGSETQYFGPGTRLLVL.

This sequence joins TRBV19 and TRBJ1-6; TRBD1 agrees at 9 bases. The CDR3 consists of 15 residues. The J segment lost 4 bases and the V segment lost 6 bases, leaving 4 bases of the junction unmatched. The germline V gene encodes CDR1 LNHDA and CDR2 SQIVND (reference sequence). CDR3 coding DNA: TGTGCCAGTAGCCCGGACAGGGGATATAATTCACCCCTCCACTTT. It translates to CASSPDRGYNSPLHF.

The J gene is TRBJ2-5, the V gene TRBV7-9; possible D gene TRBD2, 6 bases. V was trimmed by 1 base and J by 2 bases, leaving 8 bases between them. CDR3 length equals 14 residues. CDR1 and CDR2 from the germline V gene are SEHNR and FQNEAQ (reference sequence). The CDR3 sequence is CASSLVGGQETQYF. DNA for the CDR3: TGTGCCAGCAGCTTAGTCGGGGGACAAGAGACCCAGTACTTC.

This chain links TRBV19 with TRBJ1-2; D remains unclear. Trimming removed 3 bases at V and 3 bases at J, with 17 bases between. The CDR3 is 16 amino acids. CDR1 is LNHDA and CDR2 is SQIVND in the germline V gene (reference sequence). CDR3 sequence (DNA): TGTGCCAGTAGTATCCTTCAGGCAGGAGGTGACTATGGCTACACCTTC. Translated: CASSILQAGGDYGYTF. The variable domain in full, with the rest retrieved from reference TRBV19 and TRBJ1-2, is DGGITQSPKYLFRKEGQNVTLSCEQNLNHDAMYWYRQDPGQGLRLIYYSQIVNDFQKGDIAEGYSVSREKKESFPLTVTSAQKNPTAFYLCASSILQAGGDYGYTFGSGTRLTVV.

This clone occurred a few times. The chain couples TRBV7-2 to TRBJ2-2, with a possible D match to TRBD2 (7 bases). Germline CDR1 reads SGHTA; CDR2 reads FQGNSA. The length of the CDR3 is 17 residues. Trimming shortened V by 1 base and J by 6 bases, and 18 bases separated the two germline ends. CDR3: CASSLVGGATVPGELFF. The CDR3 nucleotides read TGTGCCAGCAGCTTAGTTGGGGGGGCGACGGTTCCCGGGGAGCTGTTTTTT.

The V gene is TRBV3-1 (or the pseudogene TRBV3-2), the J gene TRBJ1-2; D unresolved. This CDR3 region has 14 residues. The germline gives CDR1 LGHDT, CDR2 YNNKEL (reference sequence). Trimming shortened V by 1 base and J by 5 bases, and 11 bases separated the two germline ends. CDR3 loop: CASSQVTRVYGYTF. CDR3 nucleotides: TGTGCCAGCAGCCAAGTTACCCGAGTGTATGGCTACACCTTC.

CDR3 sequence reads: CASSLRNRVFSEKLFF. The CDR3 DNA is TGTGCCAGCAGCTTAAGAAACAGGGTTTTTTCTGAAAAACTGTTTTTT. The chain recombines TRBV7-8 with TRBJ1-4; perhaps TRBD1 as D (6 bases). The V end was cut by 2 bases, the J end by 7 bases, with 17 bases between. There are 16 residues in the CDR3. Germline V gene sequence: CDR1 SGHVS, CDR2 FQNEAQ. Full variable domain (missing parts from reference TRBV7-8 and TRBJ1-4): GAGVSQSPRYKVAKRGQDVALRCDPISGHVSLFWYQQALGQGPEFLTYFQNEAQLDKSGLPSDRFFAERPEGSVSTLKIQRTQQEDSAVYLCASSLRNRVFSEKLFFGSGTQLSVL.

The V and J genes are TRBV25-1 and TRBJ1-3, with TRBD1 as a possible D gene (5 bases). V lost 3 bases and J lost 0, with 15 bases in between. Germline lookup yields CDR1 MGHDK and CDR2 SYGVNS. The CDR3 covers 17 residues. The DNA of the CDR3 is TGTGCCAGCAGTGAGGGAGGCAGGGACCCCTCTGGAAACACCATATATTTT. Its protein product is CASSEGGRDPSGNTIYF.

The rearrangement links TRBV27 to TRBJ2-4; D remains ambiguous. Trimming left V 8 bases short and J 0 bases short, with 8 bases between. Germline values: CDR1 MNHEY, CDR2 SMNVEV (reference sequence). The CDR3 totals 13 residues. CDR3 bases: TGTGCCAGCGACTTGCTAGCCAAAAACATTCAGTACTTC. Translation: CASDLLAKNIQYF.

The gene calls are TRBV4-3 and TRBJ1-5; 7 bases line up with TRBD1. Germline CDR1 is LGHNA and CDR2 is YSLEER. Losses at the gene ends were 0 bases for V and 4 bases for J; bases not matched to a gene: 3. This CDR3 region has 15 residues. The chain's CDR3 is CASSQEARGNQPQHF. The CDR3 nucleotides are TGCGCCAGCAGCCAAGAGGCCAGGGGGAATCAGCCCCAGCATTTT.

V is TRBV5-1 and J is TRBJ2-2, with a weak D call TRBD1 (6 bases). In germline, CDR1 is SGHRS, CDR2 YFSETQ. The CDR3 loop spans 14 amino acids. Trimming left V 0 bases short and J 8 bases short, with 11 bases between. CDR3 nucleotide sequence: TGCGCCAGCAGCTTGGTACAGGGAAGAGGGGAGCTGTTTTTT. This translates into CASSLVQGRGELFF.